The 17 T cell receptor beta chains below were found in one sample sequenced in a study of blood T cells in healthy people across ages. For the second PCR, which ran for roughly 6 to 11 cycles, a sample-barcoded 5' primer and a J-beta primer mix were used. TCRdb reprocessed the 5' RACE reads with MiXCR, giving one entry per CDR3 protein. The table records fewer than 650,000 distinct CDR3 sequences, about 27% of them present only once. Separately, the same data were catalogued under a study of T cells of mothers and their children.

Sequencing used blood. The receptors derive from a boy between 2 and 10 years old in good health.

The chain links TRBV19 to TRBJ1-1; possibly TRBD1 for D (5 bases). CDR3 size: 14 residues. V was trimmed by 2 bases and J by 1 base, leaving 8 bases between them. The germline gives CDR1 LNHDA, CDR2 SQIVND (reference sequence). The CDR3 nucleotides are TGTGCCAGTAGTATAACAACAGGGAACACTGAAGCTTTCTTT. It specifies CASSITTGNTEAFF.

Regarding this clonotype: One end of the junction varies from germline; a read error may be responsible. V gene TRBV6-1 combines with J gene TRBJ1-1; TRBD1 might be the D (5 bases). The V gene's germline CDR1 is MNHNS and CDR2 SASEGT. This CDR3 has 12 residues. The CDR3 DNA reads TGCGTTACAGGCAACTGGAACACTGAAGCTTTCTTT. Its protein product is CVTGNWNTEAFF.

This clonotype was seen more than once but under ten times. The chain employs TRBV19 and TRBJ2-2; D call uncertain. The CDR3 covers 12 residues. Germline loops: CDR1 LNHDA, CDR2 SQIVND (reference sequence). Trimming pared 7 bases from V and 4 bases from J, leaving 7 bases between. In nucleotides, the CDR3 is TGTGCCAGTAACGGGCGCACCGGGGAGCTGTTTTTT. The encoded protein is CASNGRTGELFF.

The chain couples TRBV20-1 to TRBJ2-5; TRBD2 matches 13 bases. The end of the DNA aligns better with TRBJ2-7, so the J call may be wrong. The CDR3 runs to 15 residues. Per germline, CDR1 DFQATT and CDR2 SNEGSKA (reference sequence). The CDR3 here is CRAHSPTSGRDEQYF. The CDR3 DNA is TGCAGAGCACACTCCCCCACTAGCGGGAGGGACGAGCAGTACTTC.

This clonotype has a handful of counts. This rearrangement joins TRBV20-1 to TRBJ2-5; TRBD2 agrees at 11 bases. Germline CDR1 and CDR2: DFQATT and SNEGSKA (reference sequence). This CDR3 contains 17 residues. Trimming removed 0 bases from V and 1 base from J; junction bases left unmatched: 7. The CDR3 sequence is CSARDSASGGLQETQYF. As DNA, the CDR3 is TGCAGTGCTAGAGATTCGGCTAGCGGGGGGCTCCAAGAGACCCAGTACTTC.

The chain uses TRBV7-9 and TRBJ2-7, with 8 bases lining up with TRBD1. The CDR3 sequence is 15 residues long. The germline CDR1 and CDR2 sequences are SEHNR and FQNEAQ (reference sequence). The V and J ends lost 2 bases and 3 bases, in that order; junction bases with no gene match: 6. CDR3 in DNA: TGTGCCAGCAGCTTATCTGACAGGGGTGGCTACGAGCAGTACTTC. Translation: CASSLSDRGGYEQYF.

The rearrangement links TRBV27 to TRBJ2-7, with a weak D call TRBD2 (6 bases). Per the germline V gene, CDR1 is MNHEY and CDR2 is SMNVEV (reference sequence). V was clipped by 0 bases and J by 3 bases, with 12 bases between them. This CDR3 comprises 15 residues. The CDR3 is CASSLSVGRSYEQYF. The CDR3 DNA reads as TGTGCCAGCAGTTTATCTGTCGGGAGAAGCTACGAGCAGTACTTC.

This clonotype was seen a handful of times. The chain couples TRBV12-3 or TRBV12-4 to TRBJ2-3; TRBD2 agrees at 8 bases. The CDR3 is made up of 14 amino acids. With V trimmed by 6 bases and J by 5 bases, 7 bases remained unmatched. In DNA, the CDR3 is TGTGCCAGCAGCCCCGGGGGGGCTGGAGATACGCAGTATTTT. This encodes CASSPGGAGDTQYF.

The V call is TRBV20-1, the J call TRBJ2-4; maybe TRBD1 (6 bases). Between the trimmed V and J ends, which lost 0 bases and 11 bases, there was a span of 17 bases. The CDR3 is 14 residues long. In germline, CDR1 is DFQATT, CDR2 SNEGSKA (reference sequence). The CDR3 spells CSARDLQGRGFQYF. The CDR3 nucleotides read TGCAGTGCTAGAGATCTACAGGGAAGGGGATTTCAGTACTTC.

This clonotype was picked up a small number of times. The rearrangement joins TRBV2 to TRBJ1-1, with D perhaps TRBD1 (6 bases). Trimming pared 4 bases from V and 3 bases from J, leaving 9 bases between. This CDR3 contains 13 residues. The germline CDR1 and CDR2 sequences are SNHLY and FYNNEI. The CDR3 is CASSAGEDTEAFF. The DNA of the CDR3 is TGTGCCAGCAGTGCAGGGGAAGACACTGAAGCTTTCTTT.

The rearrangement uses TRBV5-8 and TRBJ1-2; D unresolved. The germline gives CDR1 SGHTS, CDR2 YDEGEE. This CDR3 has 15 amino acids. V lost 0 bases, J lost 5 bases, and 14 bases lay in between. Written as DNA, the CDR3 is TGTGCCAGCAGCTTGGTCGGTGACCTCGGGTATGGCTACACCTTC. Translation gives CASSLVGDLGYGYTF.

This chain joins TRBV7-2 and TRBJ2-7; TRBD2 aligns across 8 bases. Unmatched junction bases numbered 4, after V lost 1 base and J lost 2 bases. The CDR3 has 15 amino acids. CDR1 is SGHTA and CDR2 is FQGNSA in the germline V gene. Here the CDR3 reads CASSLGPAGAYEQYF. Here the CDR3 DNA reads TGTGCCAGCAGCTTAGGTCCAGCGGGAGCCTACGAGCAGTACTTC.

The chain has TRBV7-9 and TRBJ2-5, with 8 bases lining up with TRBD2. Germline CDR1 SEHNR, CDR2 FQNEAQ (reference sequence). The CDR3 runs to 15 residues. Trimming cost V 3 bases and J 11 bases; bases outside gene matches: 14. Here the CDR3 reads CASSLSGSSYNEQYF. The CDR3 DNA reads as TGTGCCAGCAGCTTGAGCGGGAGCTCCTACAATGAGCAGTACTTC.

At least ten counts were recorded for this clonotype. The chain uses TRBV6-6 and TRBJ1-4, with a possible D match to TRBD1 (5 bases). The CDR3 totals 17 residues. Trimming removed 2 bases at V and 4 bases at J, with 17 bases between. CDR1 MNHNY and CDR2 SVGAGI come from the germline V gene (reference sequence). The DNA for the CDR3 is TGTGCCAGCAGTTACAGGCCCTTAGGGGAGAGTAATGAAAAACTGTTTTTT. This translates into CASSYRPLGESNEKLFF.

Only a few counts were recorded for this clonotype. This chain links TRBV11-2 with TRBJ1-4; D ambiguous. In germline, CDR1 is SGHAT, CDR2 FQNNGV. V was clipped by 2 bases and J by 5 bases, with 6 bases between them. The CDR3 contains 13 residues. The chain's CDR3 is CASSLFGNEKLFF. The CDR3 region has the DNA TGTGCCAGCAGCTTATTTGGGAATGAAAAACTGTTTTTT.

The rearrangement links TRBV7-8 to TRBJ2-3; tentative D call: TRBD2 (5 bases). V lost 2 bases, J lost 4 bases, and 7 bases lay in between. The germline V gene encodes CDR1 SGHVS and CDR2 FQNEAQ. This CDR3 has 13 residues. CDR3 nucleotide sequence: TGTGCCAGCAGCTTATCGGAGGCAGATACGCAGTATTTT. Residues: CASSLSEADTQYF.

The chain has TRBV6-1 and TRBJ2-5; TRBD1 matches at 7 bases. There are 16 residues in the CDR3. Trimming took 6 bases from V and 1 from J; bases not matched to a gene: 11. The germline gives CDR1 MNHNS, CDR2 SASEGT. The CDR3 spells CASRPSPGQVQETQYF. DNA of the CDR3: TGTGCCAGCAGACCAAGCCCAGGACAGGTCCAAGAGACCCAGTACTTC.